One and the same sample provided the 18 T cell receptor beta chains below, sequenced in a study of T cell responses to AZD1222 COVID-19 vaccine. Some clones are missing from TCRdb's copy, which holds only in-frame ones; the method was immunoSEQ multiplex PCR. The data hold 120,000 to 150,000 clones, with 70% to 90% observed a single time. Specimen: peripheral blood, collected 28 days after the second dose of the MenACWY control vaccine. These TCRs come from an adult who received the MenACWY meningococcal vaccine as a control.

The V and J genes are TRBV19 and TRBJ2-7; 11 bases are a match to TRBD1. Germline V gives CDR1 LNHDA, CDR2 SQIVND (reference sequence). This CDR3 comprises 15 residues. V shed 5 bases and J 3 bases; nucleotides not matched to a gene: 6. In DNA, the CDR3 is TGTGCCAGTAGTTCCTCCGGGACAGGGGGCTACGAGCAGTACTTC. It is translated as CASSSSGTGGYEQYF. The full variable domain, in which reference TRBV19 and TRBJ2-7 provide the parts outside the CDR3, is DGGITQSPKYLFRKEGQNVTLSCEQNLNHDAMYWYRQDPGQGLRLIYYSQIVNDFQKGDIAEGYSVSREKKESFPLTVTSAQKNPTAFYLCASSSSGTGGYEQYFGPGTRLTVT.

This chain joins TRBV12-3 or TRBV12-4 and TRBJ2-6; D is uncertain. Deletions cut 7 bases from V and 1 base from J, with 2 bases between. This CDR3 is 12 amino acids long. This chain's CDR3 is CASISGANVLTF. The CDR3 DNA follows: TGTGCCAGCATTTCTGGGGCCAACGTCCTGACTTTC.

This sequence joins TRBV6-4 and TRBJ2-2, with D perhaps TRBD2 (6 bases). The CDR3 runs 14 residues. V lost 6 bases to trimming and J lost 2 bases, with 10 bases between them. Germline loops: CDR1 MRHNA, CDR2 SNTAGT. CDR3 in amino acids: CASRRDSNTGELFF. The DNA of the CDR3 is TGTGCCAGCAGAAGGGACTCCAACACCGGGGAGCTGTTTTTT.

The chain links TRBV19 to TRBJ2-7, with D tentatively TRBD2 (7 bases). Trimming cost V 5 bases and J 7 bases, with 21 bases left between them. Germline V lookup: CDR1 LNHDA, CDR2 SQIVND (reference sequence). The CDR3 loop spans 15 amino acids. The CDR3 here is CASSGLRGLWGEQYF. CDR3 bases: TGTGCCAGTAGTGGACTGCGGGGGCTTTGGGGAGAGCAGTACTTC.

In this sample, this clone turned up once. V is TRBV11-3 and J is TRBJ1-1, with TRBD1 as a possible D gene (5 bases). Germline loops: CDR1 SGHNT, CDR2 YENEEA. V was cut by 0 bases and J by 3 bases, with 11 bases left in between. This CDR3 comprises 15 residues. CDR3 DNA: TGTGCCAGCAGCTTAGAGACAGCTTTGGACACTGAAGCTTTCTTT. Translating it yields CASSLETALDTEAFF.

There are a few counts of this clone. This chain uses TRBV9 with TRBJ2-7; TRBD2 matches at 8 bases. The CDR3 length is 15 residues. In germline, CDR1 is SGDLS, CDR2 YYNGEE. J was trimmed by 3 bases and V by 4 bases; bases with no gene match: 9. The CDR3 nucleotides read TGTGCCAGCAGCCCCCTATCCAGCGGGGGCTACGAGCAGTACTTC. Residues: CASSPLSSGGYEQYF.

The V gene is TRBV10-2, the J gene TRBJ1-1; D is uncertain. Between the trimmed V and J ends, which lost 3 bases and 3 bases, there was a span of 5 bases. CDR1 and CDR2 (germline): WSHSY, SAAADI. The CDR3 runs 12 residues. CDR3 sequence (DNA): TGCGCCAGCAGTGACCCGGACACTGAAGCTTTCTTT. Its protein product is CASSDPDTEAFF.

The chain carries TRBV28 and TRBJ1-6; D gene ambiguous. The V gene's germline CDR1 is MDHEN and CDR2 SYDVKM. This CDR3 comprises 17 residues. The V gene lost 3 bases and the J gene lost 5 bases, with 17 bases spanning the gap. The CDR3 DNA sequence: TGTGCCAGCAGTTTTCAAGGCGCGAATGTGCATAATTCACCCCTCCACTTT. It yields the protein CASSFQGANVHNSPLHF.

This chain links TRBV7-2 with TRBJ1-2; D may be TRBD1 (6 bases). Germline V gene sequence: CDR1 SGHTA, CDR2 FQGNSA. V shed 1 base and J shed 6 bases, with 9 bases lying between them. This CDR3 has 13 residues. CDR3 region: CASSLDRVDGYTF. In nucleotides, the CDR3 is TGTGCCAGCAGCTTAGACAGGGTCGATGGCTACACCTTC.

This rearrangement joins TRBV18 to TRBJ2-7; 7 bases are a match to TRBD1. Losses at the gene ends were 5 bases for V and 5 bases for J; bases not matched to a gene: 6. The CDR3 has 13 amino acids. Germline V CDR1 and CDR2: KGHSH, LQKENI. CDR3 sequence (DNA): TGTGCCAGCTCAATAGACAGGGCGCACGAGCAGTACTTC. It yields the protein CASSIDRAHEQYF.

This clone was counted once. The chain is built from TRBV15 and TRBJ2-1, with D perhaps being TRBD1 or TRBD2 (5 bases each). There are 15 residues in the CDR3. Trimming removed 7 bases at V and 0 bases at J, with 13 bases between. Germline V gene data show CDR1 as LNHNV and CDR2 as YYDKDF (reference sequence). CDR3: CATTGTGRSYNEQFF. The CDR3 coding sequence is TGTGCCACCACAGGTACGGGGCGCTCCTACAATGAGCAGTTCTTC.

The chain joins TRBV29-1 to TRBJ2-3, with D maybe TRBD2 (6 bases). Germline CDR1 and CDR2: SQVTM and ANQGSEA. CDR3 length: 14 residues. V was cut by 2 bases and J by 0 bases, with 9 bases left in between. The CDR3 bases are TGCAGCGTTGAATCCGGGACTAGCACAGATACGCAGTATTTT. Its translation is CSVESGTSTDTQYF.

The chain combines TRBV19 with TRBJ1-5; TRBD1 aligns across 7 bases. Germline CDR1 is LNHDA and CDR2 is SQIVND (reference sequence). CDR3 length: 15 residues. V dropped 5 bases and J dropped 4; count of bases not matched to a gene: 8. The CDR3 coding sequence is TGTGCCAGTAGTTTCTTAAGGGGGCCAAATCAGCCCCAGCATTTT. It translates to CASSFLRGPNQPQHF.

The chain employs TRBV6-6 and TRBJ2-7, with D possibly being TRBD2 (5 bases). Germline V CDR1 and CDR2: MNHNY, SVGAGI (reference sequence). The V end was cut by 6 bases, the J end by 2 bases, with 17 bases between. The CDR3 length is 15 residues. As DNA, the CDR3 is TGTGCCAGCAGGTCGACCGGGGAACTTCCCTACGAGCAGTACTTC. Its translation is CASRSTGELPYEQYF.

The rearrangement joins TRBV9 to TRBJ1-2; D is possibly TRBD1 (6 bases). This CDR3 spans 15 amino acids. CDR1 is SGDLS, CDR2 YYNGEE, per germline. Trimming removed 4 bases from V and 8 bases from J, with 21 bases in between. In DNA, the CDR3 is TGTGCCAGCAGCCCAGAGGTCAGGGGTTCGGGGGGCTACACCTTC. Translated: CASSPEVRGSGGYTF.

The rearrangement links TRBV19 to TRBJ2-1, with 15 bases that match TRBD2. V was pared by 6 bases and J by 6 bases, with 12 bases of the junction left unmatched. The CDR3 consists of 18 residues. Germline CDR1 is LNHDA and CDR2 is SQIVND (reference sequence). The CDR3, as DNA: TGTGCCAGTAGCCCAAATCAACGGACTAGCGGGAGGGGCAATGAGCAGTTCTTC. Translating gives CASSPNQRTSGRGNEQFF.

The J gene is TRBJ1-6, the V gene TRBV9, with 8 positions matching TRBD1. CDR3 length equals 15 residues. The ends lost 5 bases at V and 3 bases at J; junction bases unmatched: 4. Germline CDR1 is SGDLS and CDR2 is YYNGEE. CDR3 sequence: CASSKTGGYNSPLHF. The CDR3, as DNA: TGTGCCAGCAGTAAAACAGGGGGCTATAATTCACCCCTCCACTTT. Together with reference TRBV9 and TRBJ1-6, the CDR3 gives the full variable domain: DSGVTQTPKHLITATGQRVTLRCSPRSGDLSVYWYQQSLDQGLQFLIQYYNGEERAKGNILERFSAQQFPDLHSELNLSSLELGDSALYFCASSKTGGYNSPLHFGNGTRLTVT.

The CDR3 nucleotides are TGCGCCAGCAGCTCATCCTCCGGGGACGCCAACTATGGCTACACCTTC. As protein: CASSSSSGDANYGYTF. This chain uses TRBV5-1 with TRBJ1-2, with D possibly being TRBD1 (5 bases). Germline assignment: CDR1 SGHRS and CDR2 YFSETQ. The CDR3 spans 16 residues. Trimming cost V 3 bases and J 2 bases, with 17 bases left between them.